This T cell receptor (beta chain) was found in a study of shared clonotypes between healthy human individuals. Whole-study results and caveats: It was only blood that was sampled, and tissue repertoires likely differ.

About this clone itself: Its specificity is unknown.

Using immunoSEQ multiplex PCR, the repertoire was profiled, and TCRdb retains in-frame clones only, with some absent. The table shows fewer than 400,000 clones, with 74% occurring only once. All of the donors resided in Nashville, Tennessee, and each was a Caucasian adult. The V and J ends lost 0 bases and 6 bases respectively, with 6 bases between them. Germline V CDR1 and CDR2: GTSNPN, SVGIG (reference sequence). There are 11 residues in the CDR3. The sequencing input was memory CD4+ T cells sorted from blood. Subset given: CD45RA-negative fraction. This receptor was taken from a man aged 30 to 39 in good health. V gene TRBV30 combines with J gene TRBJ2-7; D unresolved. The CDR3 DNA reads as TGTGCCTGGAGTGTACGTCGCGAGCAGTACTTC. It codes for CAWSVRREQYF.